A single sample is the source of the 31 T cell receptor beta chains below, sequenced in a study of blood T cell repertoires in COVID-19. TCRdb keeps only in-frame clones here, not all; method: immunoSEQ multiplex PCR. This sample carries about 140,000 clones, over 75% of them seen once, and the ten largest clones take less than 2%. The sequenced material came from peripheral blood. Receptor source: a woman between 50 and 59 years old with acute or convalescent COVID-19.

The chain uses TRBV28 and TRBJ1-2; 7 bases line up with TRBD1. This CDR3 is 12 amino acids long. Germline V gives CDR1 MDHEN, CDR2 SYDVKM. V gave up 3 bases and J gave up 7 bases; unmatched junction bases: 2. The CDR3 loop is CASSLTGSGYTF. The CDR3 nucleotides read TGTGCCAGCAGTTTGACAGGGAGTGGCTACACCTTC.

The CDR3 reads CAISDSSGGSGANVLTF. The CDR3 bases are TGTGCCATCAGTGACTCTAGCGGGGGCTCTGGGGCCAACGTCCTGACTTTC. The chain is built from TRBV10-3 and TRBJ2-6; 10 bases align to TRBD2. The CDR3 length is 17 residues. Germline assignment: CDR1 ENHRY and CDR2 SYGVKD. Trimming at V came to 3 bases and at J to 0 bases, leaving 2 bases not matched to a gene.

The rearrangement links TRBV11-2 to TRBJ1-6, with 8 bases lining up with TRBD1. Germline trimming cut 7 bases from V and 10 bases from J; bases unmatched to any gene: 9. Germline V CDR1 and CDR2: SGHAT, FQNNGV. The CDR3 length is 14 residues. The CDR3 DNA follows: TGTGCCAGCACCGGACAGGGCGCGGGATCACCCCTCCACTTT. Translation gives CASTGQGAGSPLHF.

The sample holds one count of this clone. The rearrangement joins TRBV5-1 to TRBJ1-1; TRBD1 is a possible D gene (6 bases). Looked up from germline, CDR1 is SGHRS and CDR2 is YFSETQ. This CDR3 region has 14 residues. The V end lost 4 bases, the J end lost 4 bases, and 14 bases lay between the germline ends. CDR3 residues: CASSLISGATEAFF. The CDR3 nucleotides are TGCGCCAGCAGCCTTATCTCAGGGGCCACTGAAGCTTTCTTT.

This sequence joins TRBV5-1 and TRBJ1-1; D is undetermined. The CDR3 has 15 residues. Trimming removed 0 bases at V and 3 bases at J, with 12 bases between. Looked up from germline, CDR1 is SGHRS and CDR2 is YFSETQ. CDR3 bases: TGCGCCAGCAGCTTGGAGGAGGGCGGGTACACTGAAGCTTTCTTT. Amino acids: CASSLEEGGYTEAFF. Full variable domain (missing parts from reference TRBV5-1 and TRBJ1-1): KAGVTQTPRYLIKTRGQQVTLSCSPISGHRSVSWYQQTPGQGLQFLFEYFSETQRNKGNFPGRFSGRQFSNSRSEMNVSTLELGDSALYLCASSLEEGGYTEAFFGQGTRLTVV.

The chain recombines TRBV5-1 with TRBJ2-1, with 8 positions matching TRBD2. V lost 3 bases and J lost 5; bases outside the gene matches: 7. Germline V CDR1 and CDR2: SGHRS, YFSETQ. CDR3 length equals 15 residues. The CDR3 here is CASSSLRGAHNEQFF. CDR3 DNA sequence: TGCGCCAGCAGCTCCTTGCGGGGGGCCCACAATGAGCAGTTCTTC.

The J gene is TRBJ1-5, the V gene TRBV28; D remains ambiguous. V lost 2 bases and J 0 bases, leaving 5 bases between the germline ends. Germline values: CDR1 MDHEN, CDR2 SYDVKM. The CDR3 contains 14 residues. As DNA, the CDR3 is TGTGCCAGCAGTTTAGCCTATAGCAATCAGCCCCAGCATTTT. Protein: CASSLAYSNQPQHF.

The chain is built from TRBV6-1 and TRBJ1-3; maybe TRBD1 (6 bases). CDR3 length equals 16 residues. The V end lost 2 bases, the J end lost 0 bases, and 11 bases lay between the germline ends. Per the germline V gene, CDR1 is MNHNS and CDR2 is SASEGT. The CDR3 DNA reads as TGTGCCAGCAGTGAACGGGACATAAACTCTGGAAACACCATATATTTT. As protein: CASSERDINSGNTIYF.

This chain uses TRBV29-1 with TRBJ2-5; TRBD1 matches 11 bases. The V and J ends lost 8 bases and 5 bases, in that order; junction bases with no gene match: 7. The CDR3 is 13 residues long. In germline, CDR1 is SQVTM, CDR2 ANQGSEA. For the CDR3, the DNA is TGCAGCTCTGGACAGGGGGCTGGGGAGACCCAGTACTTC. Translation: CSSGQGAGETQYF.

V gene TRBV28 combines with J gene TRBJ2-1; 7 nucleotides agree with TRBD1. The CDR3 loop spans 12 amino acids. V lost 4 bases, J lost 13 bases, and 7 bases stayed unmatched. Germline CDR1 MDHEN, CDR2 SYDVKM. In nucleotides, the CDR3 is TGTGCCAGCAGTTCCACAGGGGATAAACAGTTCTTC. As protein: CASSSTGDKQFF.

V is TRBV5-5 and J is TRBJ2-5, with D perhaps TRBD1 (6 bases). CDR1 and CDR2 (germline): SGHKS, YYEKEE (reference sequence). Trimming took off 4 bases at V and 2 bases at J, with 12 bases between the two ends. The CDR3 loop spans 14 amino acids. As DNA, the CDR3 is TGTGCCAGCAGCCGATGGGGGCTACAAGAGACCCAGTACTTC. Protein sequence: CASSRWGLQETQYF. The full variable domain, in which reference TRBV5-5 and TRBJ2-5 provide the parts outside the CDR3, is DAGVTQSPTHLIKTRGQQVTLRCSPISGHKSVSWYQQVLGQGPQFIFQYYEKEERGRGNFPDRFSARQFPNYSSELNVNALLLGDSALYLCASSRWGLQETQYFGPGTRLLVL.

CDR3 nucleotide sequence: TGTGCCAGCAGCAAATGGGCTGGGAACACTGAAGCTTTCTTT. This gives the protein CASSKWAGNTEAFF. The chain uses TRBV21-1 and TRBJ1-1; TRBD1 was called by the table and not checked on the DNA. TRBV21-1 is listed as a pseudogene. The CDR3 is 14 amino acids.

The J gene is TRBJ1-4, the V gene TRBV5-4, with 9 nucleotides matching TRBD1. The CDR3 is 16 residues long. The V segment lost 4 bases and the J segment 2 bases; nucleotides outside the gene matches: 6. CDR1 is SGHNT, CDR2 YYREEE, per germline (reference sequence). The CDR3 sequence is CASSPGQGRTNEKLFF. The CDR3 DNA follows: TGTGCCAGCAGCCCCGGACAGGGGAGGACTAATGAAAAACTGTTTTTT.

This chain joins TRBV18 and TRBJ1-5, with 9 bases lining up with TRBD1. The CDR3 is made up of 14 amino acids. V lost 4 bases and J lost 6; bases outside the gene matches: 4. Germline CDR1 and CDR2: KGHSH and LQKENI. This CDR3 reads CASSQGQGGQPQHF. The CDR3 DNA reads TGTGCCAGCTCACAGGGACAGGGAGGTCAGCCCCAGCATTTT. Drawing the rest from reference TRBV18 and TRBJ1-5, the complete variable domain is NAGVMQNPRHLVRRRGQEARLRCSPMKGHSHVYWYRQLPEEGLKFMVYLQKENIIDESGMPKERFSAEFPKEGPSILRIQQVVRGDSAAYFCASSQGQGGQPQHFGDGTRLSIL.

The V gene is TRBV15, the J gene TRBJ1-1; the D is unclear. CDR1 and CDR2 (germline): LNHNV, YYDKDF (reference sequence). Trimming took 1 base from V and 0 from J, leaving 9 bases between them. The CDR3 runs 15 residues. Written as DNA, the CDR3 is TGTGCCACCAGCAGAGGAGCACAGATGAACACTGAAGCTTTCTTT. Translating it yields CATSRGAQMNTEAFF.

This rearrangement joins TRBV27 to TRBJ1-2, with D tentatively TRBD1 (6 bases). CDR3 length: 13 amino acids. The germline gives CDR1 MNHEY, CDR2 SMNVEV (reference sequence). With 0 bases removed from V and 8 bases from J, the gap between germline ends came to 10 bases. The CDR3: CASSLSTGLGYTF. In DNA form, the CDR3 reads TGTGCCAGCAGTTTATCAACAGGGCTAGGCTACACCTTC.

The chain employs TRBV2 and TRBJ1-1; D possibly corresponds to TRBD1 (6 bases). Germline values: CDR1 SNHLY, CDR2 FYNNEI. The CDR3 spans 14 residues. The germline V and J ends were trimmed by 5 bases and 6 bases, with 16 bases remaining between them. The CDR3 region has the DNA TGTGCCAGCAGTCGGAGTAGGGGGTTGGCTGAAGCTTTCTTT. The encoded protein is CASSRSRGLAEAFF. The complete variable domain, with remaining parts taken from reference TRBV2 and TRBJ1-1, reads EPEVTQTPSHQVTQMGQEVILRCVPISNHLYFYWYRQILGQKVEFLVSFYNNEISEKSEIFDDQFSVERPDGSNFTLKIRSTKLEDSAMYFCASSRSRGLAEAFFGQGTRLTVV.

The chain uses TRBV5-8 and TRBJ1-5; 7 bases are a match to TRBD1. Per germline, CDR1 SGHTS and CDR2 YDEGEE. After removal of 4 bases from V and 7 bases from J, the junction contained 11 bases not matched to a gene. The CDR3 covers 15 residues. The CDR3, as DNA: TGTGCCAGCAGCCTGGGGACAGATGTTAACCAGCCCCAGCATTTT. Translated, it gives CASSLGTDVNQPQHF. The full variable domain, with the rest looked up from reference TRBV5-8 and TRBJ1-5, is EAGVTQSPTHLIKTRGQQATLRCSPISGHTSVYWYQQALGLGLQFLLWYDEGEERNRGNFPPRFSGRQFPNYSSELNVNALELEDSALYLCASSLGTDVNQPQHFGDGTRLSIL.

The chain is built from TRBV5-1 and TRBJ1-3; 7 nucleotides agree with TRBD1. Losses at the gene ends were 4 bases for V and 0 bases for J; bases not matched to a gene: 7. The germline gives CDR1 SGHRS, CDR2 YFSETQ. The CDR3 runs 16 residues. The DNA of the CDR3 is TGCGCCAGCAGCACGACAGGGTCCCCCTCTGGAAACACCATATATTTT. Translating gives CASSTTGSPSGNTIYF.

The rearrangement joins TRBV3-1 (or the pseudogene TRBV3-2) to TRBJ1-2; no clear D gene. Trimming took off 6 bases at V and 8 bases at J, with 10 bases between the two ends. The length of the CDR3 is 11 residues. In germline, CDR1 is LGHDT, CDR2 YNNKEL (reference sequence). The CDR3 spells CASSSIRGYTF. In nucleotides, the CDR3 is TGTGCCAGCAGTTCAATTCGGGGCTACACCTTC.

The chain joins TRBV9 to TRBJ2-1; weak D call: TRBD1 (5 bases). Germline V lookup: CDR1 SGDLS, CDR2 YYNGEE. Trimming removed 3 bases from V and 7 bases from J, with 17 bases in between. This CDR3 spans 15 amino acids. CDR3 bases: TGTGCCAGCAGCGGACCGGGCAGGGTAAAAAATGAGCAGTTCTTC. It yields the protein CASSGPGRVKNEQFF.

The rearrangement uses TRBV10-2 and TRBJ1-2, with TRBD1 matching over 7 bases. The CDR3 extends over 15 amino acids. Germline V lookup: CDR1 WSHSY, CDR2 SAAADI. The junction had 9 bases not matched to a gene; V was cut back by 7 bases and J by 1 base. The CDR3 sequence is CASTPTQGFNYGYTF. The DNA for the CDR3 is TGCGCCAGCACCCCCACACAGGGGTTTAACTATGGCTACACCTTC.

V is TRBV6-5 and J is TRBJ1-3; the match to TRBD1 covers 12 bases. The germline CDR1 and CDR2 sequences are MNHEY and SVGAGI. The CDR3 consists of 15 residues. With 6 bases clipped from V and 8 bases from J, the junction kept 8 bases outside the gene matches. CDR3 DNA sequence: TGTGCCAGCAGACCGGACCGGGACAGGGGGCACACCATATATTTT. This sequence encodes CASRPDRDRGHTIYF.

The CDR3, as DNA: TGTGCCAGCAGCTTAACCCGGGACAGGGTAGAGAATGAGCAGTTCTTC. This codes for CASSLTRDRVENEQFF. The gene calls are TRBV7-3 and TRBJ2-1; 9 bases line up with TRBD1. The germline V gene encodes CDR1 SGHTA and CDR2 FQGTGA. There are 16 residues in the CDR3. Trimming removed 0 bases from V and 7 bases from J; junction bases left unmatched: 7.

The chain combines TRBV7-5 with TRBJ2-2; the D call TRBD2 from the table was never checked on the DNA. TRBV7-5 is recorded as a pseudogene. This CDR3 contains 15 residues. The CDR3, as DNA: TGTGCCAGAAGCACCTGGGGGGGGTTAACCGGGGAGCTGTTTTTT. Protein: CARSTWGGLTGELFF.

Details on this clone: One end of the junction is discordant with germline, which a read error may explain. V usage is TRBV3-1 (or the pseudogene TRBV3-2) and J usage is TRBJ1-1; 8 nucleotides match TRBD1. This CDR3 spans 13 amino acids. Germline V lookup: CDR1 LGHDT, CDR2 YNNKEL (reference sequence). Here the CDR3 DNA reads TGTGCCAGCAACCAAGACAGGGGAACTGAAGCTTTCTTT. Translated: CASNQDRGTEAFF.

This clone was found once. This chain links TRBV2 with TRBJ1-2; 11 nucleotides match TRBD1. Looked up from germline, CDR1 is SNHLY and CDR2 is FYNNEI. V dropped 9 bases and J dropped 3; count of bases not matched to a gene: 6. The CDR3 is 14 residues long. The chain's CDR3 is CASGQGALYYGYTF. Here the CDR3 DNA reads TGTGCCAGTGGACAGGGGGCCCTATACTATGGCTACACCTTC.

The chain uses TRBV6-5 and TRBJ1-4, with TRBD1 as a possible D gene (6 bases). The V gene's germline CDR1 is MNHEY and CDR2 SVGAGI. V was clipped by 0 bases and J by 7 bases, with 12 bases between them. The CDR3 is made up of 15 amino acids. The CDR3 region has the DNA TGTGCCAGCAGTTACTCGAACAGGGTTCGTGAAAAACTGTTTTTT. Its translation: CASSYSNRVREKLFF.

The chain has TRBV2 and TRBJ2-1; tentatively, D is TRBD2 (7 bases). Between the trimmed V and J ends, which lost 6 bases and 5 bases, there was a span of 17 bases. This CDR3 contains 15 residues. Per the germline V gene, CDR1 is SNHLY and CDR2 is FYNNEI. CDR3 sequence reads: CASSQGGGTNNEQFF. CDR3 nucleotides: TGTGCCAGCAGCCAAGGGGGGGGAACGAACAATGAGCAGTTCTTC.

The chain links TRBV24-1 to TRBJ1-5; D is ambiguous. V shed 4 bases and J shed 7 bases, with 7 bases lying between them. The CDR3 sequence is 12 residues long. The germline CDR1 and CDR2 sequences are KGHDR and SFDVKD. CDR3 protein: CATSDTGQPQHF. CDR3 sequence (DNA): TGTGCCACCAGTGACACCGGGCAGCCCCAGCATTTT.

CDR3 coding DNA: TGTGCCAGCTCACCATCGACAGGGCCGACTAACTATGGCTACACCTTC. Encoded protein: CASSPSTGPTNYGYTF. The chain joins TRBV18 to TRBJ1-2, with TRBD1 matching 7 bases. V lost 2 bases to trimming and J lost 0 bases; unmatched junction nucleotides: 6. This CDR3 contains 16 residues. Germline V gene lookup returns CDR1 KGHSH and CDR2 LQKENI.